Shown below are 31 T cell receptor beta chains from a single sample sequenced in a study of cytomegalovirus exposure and HLA in healthy donors. The PCR had 60 Vbeta and 13 Jbeta primers. Sequenced by immunoSEQ multiplex PCR; TCRdb stores in-frame clones only, minus some. In the table there are tens of thousands of clones, approximately 82% of which are singletons. Sequencing was performed on PBMCs. All receptors derive from a man in his 70s in good health and CMV-seropositive.

This chain joins TRBV5-6 and TRBJ2-5; weak D call: TRBD2 (6 bases). The CDR3 has 12 residues. CDR1 and CDR2 from the germline V gene are SGHDT and YYEEEE. Between the trimmed V and J ends, which lost 4 bases and 9 bases, there was a span of 13 bases. Here the CDR3 reads CASSSARDSQYF. CDR3 in DNA: TGTGCCAGCAGCAGCGCCCGGGACTCCCAGTACTTC.

The V call is TRBV29-1, the J call TRBJ1-2; D unresolved. V was trimmed by 4 bases and J by 4 bases, leaving 10 bases between them. This CDR3 has 12 amino acids. Germline V CDR1 and CDR2: SQVTM, ANQGSEA. CDR3 region: CSVGEEGYGYTF. Here the CDR3 DNA reads TGCAGCGTTGGGGAGGAAGGCTATGGCTACACCTTC.

The CDR3 DNA reads TGTGCCAGCAGTCACTCGCAAGGGACAGAAAGGGCTGGCTACACCTTC. Encoded protein: CASSHSQGTERAGYTF. The J gene is TRBJ1-2, the V gene TRBV13, with 7 bases lining up with TRBD1. V lost 6 bases and J lost 7; bases outside the gene matches: 17. The length of the CDR3 is 16 residues. Germline values: CDR1 PRHDT, CDR2 FYEKMQ (reference sequence).

The CDR3 is CASSSQGVGYEQYF. The CDR3 bases are TGCGCCAGCAGCTCACAGGGGGTTGGCTACGAGCAGTACTTC. The V call is TRBV5-1, the J call TRBJ2-7, with 8 bases matching TRBD1. Germline assignment: CDR1 SGHRS and CDR2 YFSETQ. CDR3 length: 14 residues. With V trimmed by 3 bases and J by 3 bases, 5 bases remained unmatched. The variable domain in full, completed from reference TRBV5-1 and TRBJ2-7, reads KAGVTQTPRYLIKTRGQQVTLSCSPISGHRSVSWYQQTPGQGLQFLFEYFSETQRNKGNFPGRFSGRQFSNSRSEMNVSTLELGDSALYLCASSSQGVGYEQYFGPGTRLTVT.

The CDR3 region has the DNA TGTGCCAGCAGCTTGGACCAGGGGGGAGATACGCAGTATTTT. Translating it yields CASSLDQGGDTQYF. V is TRBV5-4 and J is TRBJ2-3, with D possibly TRBD1 on 7 matching bases. The CDR3 contains 14 residues. Germline V gene sequence: CDR1 SGHNT, CDR2 YYREEE (reference sequence). The V gene lost 0 bases and the J gene lost 5 bases, with 10 bases spanning the gap.

The gene calls are TRBV5-4 and TRBJ2-7; possible D gene TRBD1, 5 bases. V was clipped by 4 bases and J by 4 bases, with 9 bases between them. This CDR3 spans 12 amino acids. Germline CDR1 SGHNT, CDR2 YYREEE (reference sequence). In DNA, the CDR3 is TGTGCCAGCAGCCAGGGCGCTTACGAGCAGTACTTC. This gives the protein CASSQGAYEQYF.

J is TRBJ2-1 and V is TRBV5-1; 8 nucleotides line up with TRBD1. This CDR3 has 14 residues. V lost 5 bases to trimming and J lost 9 bases; unmatched junction nucleotides: 10. Germline-derived CDR1 and CDR2 are SGHRS and YFSETQ. The CDR3 DNA reads TGCGCCAGCAGTGCGGGACAGGTAGAGGTTGAGCAGTTCTTC. Protein: CASSAGQVEVEQFF.

The chain joins TRBV6-6 to TRBJ1-2; weak D call: TRBD1 (6 bases). V lost 5 bases and J lost 0, with 13 bases in between. Germline lookup yields CDR1 MNHNY and CDR2 SVGAGI (reference sequence). The CDR3 runs to 15 residues. CDR3 residues: CASSPGEGANYGYTF. CDR3 DNA sequence: TGTGCCAGCAGTCCCGGGGAGGGGGCTAACTATGGCTACACCTTC.

This chain uses TRBV4-2 with TRBJ2-5, with TRBD2 matching 7 bases. The germline V gene encodes CDR1 LGHNA and CDR2 YNFKEQ. The CDR3 is 14 amino acids. The V gene end was trimmed by 0 bases and the J gene end by 5 bases; junction bases not matched to a gene: 3. The CDR3 nucleotides are TGTGCCAGCAGCCAAGACGGCGGGAGTGAGACCCAGTACTTC. It translates to CASSQDGGSETQYF.

This clone has only one observation. This chain uses TRBV6-1 with TRBJ2-7, with TRBD2 matching 14 bases. CDR3 length: 15 residues. The germline CDR1 and CDR2 sequences are MNHNS and SASEGT. V trimming: 5 bases; J trimming: 3 bases; junction bases outside the gene matches: 3. In nucleotides, the CDR3 is TGTGCCAGCAGTACCGGGACTAGCGGGAGCTACGAGCAGTACTTC. It encodes CASSTGTSGSYEQYF.

The rearrangement uses TRBV19 and TRBJ2-7; perhaps TRBD2 as D (5 bases). The CDR3 runs to 15 residues. Trimming took 2 bases from V and 7 from J, leaving 18 bases between them. Germline CDR1 is LNHDA and CDR2 is SQIVND (reference sequence). This CDR3 is CASSISFTGGGEQYF. CDR3 in DNA: TGTGCCAGTAGTATATCGTTCACCGGCGGCGGGGAGCAGTACTTC.

This clone was found a few times. V and J are TRBV7-2 and TRBJ2-5; D is unclear. V gave up 7 bases and J gave up 3 bases, with 12 bases separating them. The CDR3 runs 13 residues. Germline V gene data show CDR1 as SGHTA and CDR2 as FQGNSA. CDR3 in DNA: TGTGCCAGCACCCTCCCCCCAGAAGAGACCCAGTACTTC. Translated: CASTLPPEETQYF.

V usage is TRBV6-1 and J usage is TRBJ1-4; maybe TRBD1 (6 bases). Germline CDR1 MNHNS, CDR2 SASEGT. The length of the CDR3 is 14 residues. The germline V and J ends were trimmed by 11 bases and 4 bases, with 17 bases remaining between them. DNA for the CDR3: TGTGCCGGGGGAGGGGGGGAGGGTAATGAAAAACTGTTTTTT. This gives the protein CAGGGGEGNEKLFF.

V and J are TRBV9 and TRBJ1-2; perhaps TRBD1 as D (6 bases). Germline CDR1 is SGDLS and CDR2 is YYNGEE. This CDR3 is built from 15 residues. Trimming took 4 bases from V and 2 from J, leaving 15 bases between them. The CDR3 DNA reads TGTGCCAGCAGCTCGGGGGGCACGGCGAACTATGGCTACACCTTC. Its protein is CASSSGGTANYGYTF. Filled out from reference TRBV9 and TRBJ1-2, the complete variable domain reads DSGVTQTPKHLITATGQRVTLRCSPRSGDLSVYWYQQSLDQGLQFLIQYYNGEERAKGNILERFSAQQFPDLHSELNLSSLELGDSALYFCASSSGGTANYGYTFGSGTRLTVV.

This clone appeared a single time. The chain couples TRBV7-2 to TRBJ1-2, with 12 bases that match TRBD1. The CDR3 contains 14 residues. With V trimmed by 6 bases and J by 6 bases, 5 bases remained unmatched. CDR1 is SGHTA and CDR2 is FQGNSA in the germline V gene. The CDR3 region is CASRRGDRGHGYTF. CDR3 in DNA: TGTGCCAGCAGGAGAGGGGACAGGGGGCATGGCTACACCTTC.

In this sample, this clone turned up once. This sequence joins TRBV19 and TRBJ1-1; TRBD1 might be the D (6 bases). The CDR3 has 13 residues. Trimming removed 10 bases at V and 1 base at J, with 13 bases between. Per germline, CDR1 LNHDA and CDR2 SQIVND (reference sequence). CDR3 DNA: TGTGCCACCGACAGGACCCCGAACACTGAAGCTTTCTTT. Its protein product is CATDRTPNTEAFF.

This rearrangement joins TRBV5-1 to TRBJ2-1, with 7 bases matching TRBD2. The V and J ends lost 4 bases and 5 bases, in that order; junction bases with no gene match: 9. The germline gives CDR1 SGHRS, CDR2 YFSETQ. The CDR3 spans 15 residues. Here the CDR3 DNA reads TGCGCCAGCAGCCTGGGGACTATCCCCGACAATGAGCAGTTCTTC. The encoded protein is CASSLGTIPDNEQFF. Full variable domain (rest looked up from reference TRBV5-1 and TRBJ2-1): KAGVTQTPRYLIKTRGQQVTLSCSPISGHRSVSWYQQTPGQGLQFLFEYFSETQRNKGNFPGRFSGRQFSNSRSEMNVSTLELGDSALYLCASSLGTIPDNEQFFGPGTRLTVL.

This rearrangement joins TRBV19 to TRBJ2-6; the D gene is possibly TRBD1 (6 bases). CDR3 length equals 19 residues. Germline V gene sequence: CDR1 LNHDA, CDR2 SQIVND (reference sequence). V lost 3 bases and J 0 bases, leaving 18 bases between the germline ends. As DNA, the CDR3 is TGTGCCAGTAGTATGGGCAGGGGCCGTTACATCTCTGGGGCCAACGTCCTGACTTTC. It codes for CASSMGRGRYISGANVLTF.

The table lists this clone with a count of one. The rearrangement uses TRBV2 and TRBJ1-5; 12 nucleotides align to TRBD1. This CDR3 is built from 15 residues. With V trimmed by 5 bases and J by 6 bases, 5 bases remained unmatched. Looked up from germline, CDR1 is SNHLY and CDR2 is FYNNEI. In nucleotides, the CDR3 is TGTGCCAGCAGTCCGGGACAGGGGGCGTTTCAGCCCCAGCATTTT. It specifies CASSPGQGAFQPQHF. Full variable domain (rest looked up from reference TRBV2 and TRBJ1-5): EPEVTQTPSHQVTQMGQEVILRCVPISNHLYFYWYRQILGQKVEFLVSFYNNEISEKSEIFDDQFSVERPDGSNFTLKIRSTKLEDSAMYFCASSPGQGAFQPQHFGDGTRLSIL.

The V call is TRBV19, the J call TRBJ2-3; TRBD2 is a possible D gene (5 bases). The germline CDR1 and CDR2 sequences are LNHDA and SQIVND (reference sequence). Trimming shortened V by 6 bases and J by 7 bases, and 8 bases separated the two germline ends. The CDR3 runs to 11 residues. The CDR3, as DNA: TGTGCCAGTAGCTCGGGGTATACGCAGTATTTT. This sequence encodes CASSSGYTQYF.

This clone was seen only a few times. The chain has TRBV5-8 and TRBJ2-7; D may be TRBD1 (6 bases). This CDR3 is built from 14 residues. Germline V gives CDR1 SGHTS, CDR2 YDEGEE. V lost 5 bases to trimming and J lost 7 bases, with 19 bases between them. The chain's CDR3 is CASRSRDRSGEQYF. The CDR3 DNA sequence: TGTGCCAGCAGATCCCGTGACAGGTCGGGTGAGCAGTACTTC.

The chain uses TRBV6-1 and TRBJ2-3; perhaps TRBD2 as D (5 bases). The V and J ends lost 7 bases and 3 bases respectively, with 14 bases between them. This CDR3 region has 14 residues. Germline V lookup: CDR1 MNHNS, CDR2 SASEGT. In DNA, the CDR3 is TGTGCCAGCACCCCCCTAGCTAGTACAGATACGCAGTATTTT. Protein: CASTPLASTDTQYF.

The chain couples TRBV9 to TRBJ1-2; 8 bases are shared with TRBD1. Trimming at V came to 4 bases and at J to 6 bases, leaving 11 bases not matched to a gene. CDR1 is SGDLS and CDR2 is YYNGEE in the germline V gene. The CDR3 spans 15 residues. CDR3 sequence reads: CASSPRTGREDGYTF. The CDR3 nucleotides read TGTGCCAGCAGCCCCCGGACAGGGAGGGAAGATGGCTACACCTTC.

This clone has just a few counts. J is TRBJ2-2 and V is TRBV25-1, with a tentative D call TRBD1 (5 bases). Trimming cost V 3 bases and J 1 base, with 9 bases left between them. The CDR3 covers 15 residues. CDR1 MGHDK and CDR2 SYGVNS come from the germline V gene. As DNA, the CDR3 is TGTGCCAGCAGTGATGACAGATTGAACACCGGGGAGCTGTTTTTT. Its translation is CASSDDRLNTGELFF. The full variable domain, rest sourced from reference TRBV25-1 and TRBJ2-2, is EADIYQTPRYLVIGTGKKITLECSQTMGHDKMYWYQQDPGMELHLIHYSYGVNSTEKGDLSSESTVSRIRTEHFPLTLESARPSHTSQYLCASSDDRLNTGELFFGEGSRLTVL.

On this clone: The same CDR3 can be traced to other DNA sequences in this sample. The V call is TRBV18, the J call TRBJ2-3; 8 nucleotides agree with TRBD1. CDR3 length equals 14 residues. CDR1 is KGHSH, CDR2 LQKENI, per germline. Losses at the gene ends were 3 bases for V and 3 bases for J; bases not matched to a gene: 2. The CDR3 region has the DNA TGTGCCAGCTCACCTGGACAGGGAACAGATACGCAGTATTTT. It translates to CASSPGQGTDTQYF. Together with reference TRBV18 and TRBJ2-3, the CDR3 gives the full variable domain: NAGVMQNPRHLVRRRGQEARLRCSPMKGHSHVYWYRQLPEEGLKFMVYLQKENIIDESGMPKERFSAEFPKEGPSILRIQQVVRGDSAAYFCASSPGQGTDTQYFGPGTRLTVL.

This clone has only a few counts. The chain couples TRBV4-1 to TRBJ2-7, with D possibly matching TRBD1 (5 bases). V gave up 1 base and J gave up 7 bases, with 14 bases separating them. In germline, CDR1 is MGHRA, CDR2 YSYEKL. This CDR3 is 14 amino acids long. The CDR3 region has the DNA TGCGCCAGCAGCCAAGTTTTCAGGGTCGGGGAGCAGTACTTC. Encoded protein: CASSQVFRVGEQYF.

Here the CDR3 DNA reads TGTGCCAGCAGTGAAATGGCAATCGGGGATACGCAGTATTTT. Its protein product is CASSEMAIGDTQYF. The rearrangement uses TRBV2 and TRBJ2-3, with unresolved D. Germline assignment: CDR1 SNHLY and CDR2 FYNNEI. Deletions cut 2 bases from V and 6 bases from J, with 12 bases between. This CDR3 spans 14 amino acids.

The CDR3 loop is CASNQGIAGELFF. Here the CDR3 DNA reads TGTGCCAGCAATCAGGGGATCGCCGGGGAGCTGTTTTTT. The gene calls are TRBV28 and TRBJ2-2; D might be TRBD1 (6 bases). The CDR3 sequence is 13 residues long. The germline gives CDR1 MDHEN, CDR2 SYDVKM. Trimming took 7 bases from V and 6 from J, leaving 12 bases between them.

The chain carries TRBV7-2 and TRBJ2-7; TRBD1 is a possible D gene (6 bases). CDR1 is SGHTA and CDR2 is FQGNSA in the germline V gene. V was trimmed by 5 bases and J by 4 bases, leaving 15 bases between them. This CDR3 has 14 amino acids. The CDR3: CASSPRSGEYEQYF. The CDR3 region has the DNA TGTGCCAGCAGCCCCCGGTCAGGGGAGTACGAGCAGTACTTC.

The chain combines TRBV2 with TRBJ2-4; 11 nucleotides align to TRBD2. The CDR3 is made up of 15 amino acids. Trimming cost V 7 bases and J 4 bases; bases outside gene matches: 6. CDR1 and CDR2 (germline): SNHLY, FYNNEI. CDR3 coding DNA: TGTGCCAGCACCTTACTAGCGGGAGCTAAAAACATTCAGTACTTC. Residues: CASTLLAGAKNIQYF.

The chain has TRBV6-4 and TRBJ2-1; TRBD1 agrees at 7 bases. This CDR3 comprises 18 residues. Looked up from germline, CDR1 is MRHNA and CDR2 is SNTAGT. The J segment lost 6 bases and the V segment lost 6 bases, leaving 20 bases of the junction unmatched. The CDR3 DNA sequence: TGTGCCAGCAGATTAACGGGACAGTTCACAATCACCATCAATGAGCAGTTCTTC. Its protein product is CASRLTGQFTITINEQFF.